Listed here are 7 T cell receptor beta chains from one sample, sequenced in a study of T cell responses to AZD1222 COVID-19 vaccine. Using immunoSEQ multiplex PCR, the repertoire was profiled, and TCRdb retains in-frame clones only, with some absent. The sample lists 130,000 to 150,000 clones; roughly 90% were seen once. The material was peripheral blood, obtained on day 0 of AZD1222 vaccination. All receptors come from an adult in good health.

In its sample, this clone was seen once. V and J are TRBV5-6 and TRBJ2-2, with 7 bases that match TRBD1. Per the germline V gene, CDR1 is SGHDT and CDR2 is YYEEEE. The CDR3 is made up of 16 amino acids. The V gene end was trimmed by 7 bases and the J gene end by 0 bases; junction bases not matched to a gene: 9. CDR3 in DNA: TGTGCCAGCTACCAGGGGGTCGCCCCGAACACCGGGGAGCTGTTTTTT. Translated: CASYQGVAPNTGELFF.

The rearrangement links TRBV7-2 to TRBJ2-1; 7 bases are shared with TRBD1. Trimming removed 8 bases from V and 8 bases from J; junction bases left unmatched: 18. Germline lookup yields CDR1 SGHTA and CDR2 FQGNSA. The CDR3 extends over 16 amino acids. The CDR3 DNA follows: TGTGCCAGCGCCCCCCCCGGACAGGCCTGGGGGCATGAGCAGTTCTTC. Translating it yields CASAPPGQAWGHEQFF.

The rearrangement joins TRBV30 to TRBJ2-4; TRBD1 matches 8 bases. V lost 5 bases to trimming and J lost 5 bases; unmatched junction nucleotides: 5. CDR1 and CDR2 (germline): GTSNPN, SVGIG (reference sequence). The CDR3 length is 13 residues. This CDR3 reads CAWGRTGQNIQYF. For the CDR3, the DNA is TGTGCCTGGGGAAGGACAGGGCAAAACATTCAGTACTTC.

The CDR3, as DNA: TGTGCCAGCTGCAGGGAAATTAACTATGGCTACACCTTC. It encodes CASCREINYGYTF. The V and J genes are TRBV19 and TRBJ1-2; D is perhaps TRBD1 (5 bases). From germline, CDR1 is LNHDA and CDR2 SQIVND (reference sequence). V shed 9 bases and J shed 1 base, with 12 bases lying between them. This CDR3 contains 13 residues. Drawing the rest from reference TRBV19 and TRBJ1-2, the complete variable domain is DGGITQSPKYLFRKEGQNVTLSCEQNLNHDAMYWYRQDPGQGLRLIYYSQIVNDFQKGDIAEGYSVSREKKESFPLTVTSAQKNPTAFYLCASCREINYGYTFGSGTRLTVV.

This rearrangement joins TRBV6-5 to TRBJ1-1; 10 bases align to TRBD1. CDR3 size: 15 residues. Germline lookup yields CDR1 MNHEY and CDR2 SVGAGI. The junction had 4 bases not matched to a gene; V was cut back by 3 bases and J by 3 bases. The CDR3 sequence: CASSYSGTGDTEAFF. The CDR3 DNA reads TGTGCCAGCAGTTATTCCGGGACAGGGGACACTGAAGCTTTCTTT.

Of note for this clone: One end of the junction fails to match germline, which may point to a read error. This chain joins TRBV11-2 and TRBJ2-7; 10 bases fit TRBD2. Germline CDR1 SGHAT, CDR2 FQNNGV. This CDR3 has 11 amino acids. CDR3 residues: CASSFLAGAHF. DNA of the CDR3: TGTGCCAGCAGCTTCCTAGCGGGAGCTCACTTC.

The chain carries TRBV19 and TRBJ1-5, with TRBD1 as a possible D gene (6 bases). V was cut by 6 bases and J by 3 bases, with 15 bases left in between. CDR3 size: 15 residues. CDR1 is LNHDA and CDR2 is SQIVND in the germline V gene (reference sequence). The CDR3 sequence: CASRWVAGVNQPQHF. In nucleotides, the CDR3 is TGTGCCAGTAGATGGGTGGCAGGGGTCAATCAGCCCCAGCATTTT.